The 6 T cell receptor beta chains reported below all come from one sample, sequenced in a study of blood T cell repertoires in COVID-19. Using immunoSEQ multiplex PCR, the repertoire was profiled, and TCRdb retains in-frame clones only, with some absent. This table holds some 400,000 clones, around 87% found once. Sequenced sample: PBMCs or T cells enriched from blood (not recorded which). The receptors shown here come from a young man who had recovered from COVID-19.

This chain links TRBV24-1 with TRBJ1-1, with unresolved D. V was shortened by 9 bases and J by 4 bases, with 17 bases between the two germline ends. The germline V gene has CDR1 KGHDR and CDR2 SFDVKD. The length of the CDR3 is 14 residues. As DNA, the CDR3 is TGTGCCACCGTTAGGAGCCGGGGAGGCACTGAAGCTTTCTTT. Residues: CATVRSRGGTEAFF.

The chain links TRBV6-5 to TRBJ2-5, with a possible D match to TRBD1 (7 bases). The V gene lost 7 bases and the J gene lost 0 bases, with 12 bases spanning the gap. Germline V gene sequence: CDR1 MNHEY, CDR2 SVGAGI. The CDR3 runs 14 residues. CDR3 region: CASKQGGHQETQYF. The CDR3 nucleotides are TGTGCCAGCAAGCAGGGGGGCCACCAAGAGACCCAGTACTTC.

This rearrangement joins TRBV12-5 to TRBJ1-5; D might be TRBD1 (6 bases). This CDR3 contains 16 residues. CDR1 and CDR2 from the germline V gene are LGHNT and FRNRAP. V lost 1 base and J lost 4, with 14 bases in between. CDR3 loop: CASGLARDNWNQPQHF. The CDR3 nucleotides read TGTGCTAGTGGTTTGGCCCGGGACAATTGGAATCAGCCCCAGCATTTT.

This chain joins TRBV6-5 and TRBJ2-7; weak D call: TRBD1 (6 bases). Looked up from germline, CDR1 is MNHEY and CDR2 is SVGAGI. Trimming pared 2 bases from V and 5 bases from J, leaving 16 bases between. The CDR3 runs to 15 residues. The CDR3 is CASSYGGQSMDEQYF. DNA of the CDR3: TGTGCCAGCAGTTACGGAGGACAGAGTATGGACGAGCAGTACTTC.

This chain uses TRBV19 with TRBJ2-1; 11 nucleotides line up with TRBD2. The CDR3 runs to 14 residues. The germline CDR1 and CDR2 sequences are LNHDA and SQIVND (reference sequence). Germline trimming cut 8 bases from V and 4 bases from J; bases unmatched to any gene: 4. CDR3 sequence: CASYSGGDYNEQFF. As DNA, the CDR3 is TGTGCCAGTTATAGCGGGGGGGATTACAATGAGCAGTTCTTC.

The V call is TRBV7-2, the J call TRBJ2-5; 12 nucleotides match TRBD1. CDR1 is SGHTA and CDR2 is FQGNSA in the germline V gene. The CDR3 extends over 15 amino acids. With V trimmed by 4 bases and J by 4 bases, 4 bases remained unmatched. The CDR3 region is CASSWGQGASETQYF. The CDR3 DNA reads TGTGCCAGCAGCTGGGGACAGGGGGCCTCAGAGACCCAGTACTTC.